These T cell receptor beta chains were read from a single sample in a study of blood T cell repertoires in COVID-19. Some clones are missing from TCRdb's copy, which holds only in-frame ones; the method was immunoSEQ multiplex PCR. The sample yields around 390,000 clones, approximately 90% seen once. Sequenced: PBMCs or T cells enriched from blood (not recorded which). These TCRs come from a woman in her 50s who had recovered from COVID-19. Both conserved end residues are part of each CDR3. D genes are given only for firm matches. Not all rows give a size; the values are once, few, many and, for expanded clones, a class.

CDR3 protein	CDR3 DNA	D gene	clone size	J gene	V gene
CASSLSGGSSYNEQFF	TGTGCCAGCAGCTTAAGTGGCGGAAGCTCCTACAATGAGCAGTTCTTC	.	.	TRBJ2-1	TRBV7-3
CASNRDRVYGYTF	TGTGCCAGCAATCGGGACAGGGTCTATGGCTACACCTTC	TRBD1	.	TRBJ1-2	TRBV28
CASGSGTGVRGGYTF	TGTGCCAGCGGATCTGGGACAGGGGTAAGGGGTGGCTACACCTTC	TRBD1	.	TRBJ1-2	TRBV7-3
CASSIGQGMAFF	TGTGCCAGCAGTATCGGACAGGGGATGGCTTTCTTT	TRBD1	.	TRBJ1-1	TRBV28
CASSLGGQTYEQYF	TGTGCCAGCAGCTTGGGGGGACAGACGTACGAGCAGTACTTC	TRBD1	once	TRBJ2-7	TRBV5-6
CANRQGWNSPLHF	TGTGCCAACAGACAGGGGTGGAATTCACCCCTCCACTTT	TRBD1	.	TRBJ1-6	TRBV2
CASSLGGRETQYF	TGTGCCAGCAGCTTAGGAGGGAGAGAGACCCAGTACTTC	.	once	TRBJ2-5	TRBV7-2
CASSLGGAVMNTEAFF	TGTGCCAGCAGCTTAGGGGGGGCGGTGATGAACACTGAAGCTTTCTTT	.	once	TRBJ1-1	TRBV5-5
CASRQQGGNTEAFF	TGCGCCAGCAGACAACAAGGAGGAAACACTGAAGCTTTCTTT	.	.	TRBJ1-1	TRBV5-1
CASSGTGTNEKLFF	TGTGCCAGCAGCGGGACAGGGACTAATGAAAAACTGTTTTTT	TRBD1	.	TRBJ1-4	TRBV9
CASSQQGGFEAFF	TGCGCCAGCAGCCAACAGGGTGGGTTTGAAGCTTTCTTT	.	once	TRBJ1-1	TRBV4-3
CASSLGRDYEQYF	TGTGCCAGCAGCTTAGGCAGGGACTACGAGCAGTACTTC	.	.	TRBJ2-7	TRBV7-2
CAWALNSYEQYF	TGTGCCTGGGCGTTAAATTCTTACGAGCAGTACTTC	.	many	TRBJ2-7	TRBV30
CASSLALQETNEKLFF	TGCGCCAGCAGCTTGGCCTTACAGGAAACTAATGAAAAACTGTTTTTT	.	.	TRBJ1-4	TRBV5-1
CASSQFDSYNEKLFF	TGCGCCAGCAGCCAGTTCGACAGCTATAATGAAAAACTGTTTTTT	.	.	TRBJ1-4	TRBV4-1
CASSLDRGSNEQFF	TGCGCCAGCAGCCTGGACAGGGGGTCGAATGAGCAGTTCTTC	TRBD1	.	TRBJ2-1	TRBV4-3
CASSSYYQPQHF	TGTGCCAGCAGTTCCTACTATCAGCCCCAGCATTTT	.	.	TRBJ1-5	TRBV12-3/TRBV12-4
CASSPGGGISPLHF	TGTGCCAGCAGTCCTGGGGGGGGCATATCACCCCTCCACTTT	.	.	TRBJ1-6	TRBV27
CASSIGQGDIQYF	TGTGCCAGCAGTATCGGACAGGGGGACATTCAGTACTTC	TRBD1	.	TRBJ2-4	TRBV6-5
CASSFEDRGTGTGNTIYF	TGTGCCAGCAGCTTCGAAGACCGGGGGACAGGGACCGGAAACACCATATATTTT	TRBD1	.	TRBJ1-3	TRBV7-8
CASSATGVTEAFF	TGTGCCAGCAGCGCTACCGGGGTAACTGAAGCTTTCTTT	.	.	TRBJ1-1	TRBV6-5
CASSRGRSTNTEAFF	TGTGCCAGCAGCAGAGGGAGATCCACGAACACTGAAGCTTTCTTT	.	.	TRBJ1-1	TRBV21-1
CASRSLGGSGNTIYF	TGTGCCAGCAGATCGTTAGGGGGCTCTGGAAACACCATATATTTT	.	few	TRBJ1-3	TRBV27
CASTSGSSGNTIYF	TGTGCCAGCACCTCCGGGAGCTCTGGAAACACCATATATTTT	.	.	TRBJ1-3	TRBV28
CASSPLRGREGYTF	TGTGCCAGCAGTCCCCTCAGGGGGCGCGAAGGCTACACCTTC	TRBD1	.	TRBJ1-2	TRBV3-1/TRBV3-2
CASGQGPSYEQYF	TGTGCCAGCGGCCAGGGGCCCTCCTACGAGCAGTACTTC	.	.	TRBJ2-7	TRBV6-5